This T cell receptor (beta chain) was obtained from a study of shared clonotypes between healthy human individuals. Study outcomes and limitations: Non-shared clonotypes were found to have lower generation probabilities than the clonotypes that were shared by all four of the sorted-subset donors.

This clone appeared once. Its cognate antigen is unknown. Other DNA sequences in this sample translate to the same CDR3. Sequencing used immunoSEQ multiplex PCR; TCRdb keeps in-frame clones, though not all of them. The table shows 2 million to 2.5 million clones, with about 95% occurring only once. Naive CD8 cells lacked CD45RO and underwent positive selection for CCR7, leaving out terminally differentiated effector memory CD45RA+ cells. The CDR3 runs 14 residues. The germline V and J ends were trimmed by 3 bases and 0 bases, with 9 bases remaining between them. Looked up from germline, CDR1 is ENHRY and CDR2 is SYGVKD.

This sequence joins TRBV10-3 and TRBJ2-7; D may be TRBD1 (5 bases). Sequencing input: naive CD8+ T cells sorted from blood. The source is a young man in good health. CDR3 coding DNA: TGTGCCATCAGTGAACCAGGGAACTCCTACGAGCAGTACTTC. Translating it yields CAISEPGNSYEQYF.